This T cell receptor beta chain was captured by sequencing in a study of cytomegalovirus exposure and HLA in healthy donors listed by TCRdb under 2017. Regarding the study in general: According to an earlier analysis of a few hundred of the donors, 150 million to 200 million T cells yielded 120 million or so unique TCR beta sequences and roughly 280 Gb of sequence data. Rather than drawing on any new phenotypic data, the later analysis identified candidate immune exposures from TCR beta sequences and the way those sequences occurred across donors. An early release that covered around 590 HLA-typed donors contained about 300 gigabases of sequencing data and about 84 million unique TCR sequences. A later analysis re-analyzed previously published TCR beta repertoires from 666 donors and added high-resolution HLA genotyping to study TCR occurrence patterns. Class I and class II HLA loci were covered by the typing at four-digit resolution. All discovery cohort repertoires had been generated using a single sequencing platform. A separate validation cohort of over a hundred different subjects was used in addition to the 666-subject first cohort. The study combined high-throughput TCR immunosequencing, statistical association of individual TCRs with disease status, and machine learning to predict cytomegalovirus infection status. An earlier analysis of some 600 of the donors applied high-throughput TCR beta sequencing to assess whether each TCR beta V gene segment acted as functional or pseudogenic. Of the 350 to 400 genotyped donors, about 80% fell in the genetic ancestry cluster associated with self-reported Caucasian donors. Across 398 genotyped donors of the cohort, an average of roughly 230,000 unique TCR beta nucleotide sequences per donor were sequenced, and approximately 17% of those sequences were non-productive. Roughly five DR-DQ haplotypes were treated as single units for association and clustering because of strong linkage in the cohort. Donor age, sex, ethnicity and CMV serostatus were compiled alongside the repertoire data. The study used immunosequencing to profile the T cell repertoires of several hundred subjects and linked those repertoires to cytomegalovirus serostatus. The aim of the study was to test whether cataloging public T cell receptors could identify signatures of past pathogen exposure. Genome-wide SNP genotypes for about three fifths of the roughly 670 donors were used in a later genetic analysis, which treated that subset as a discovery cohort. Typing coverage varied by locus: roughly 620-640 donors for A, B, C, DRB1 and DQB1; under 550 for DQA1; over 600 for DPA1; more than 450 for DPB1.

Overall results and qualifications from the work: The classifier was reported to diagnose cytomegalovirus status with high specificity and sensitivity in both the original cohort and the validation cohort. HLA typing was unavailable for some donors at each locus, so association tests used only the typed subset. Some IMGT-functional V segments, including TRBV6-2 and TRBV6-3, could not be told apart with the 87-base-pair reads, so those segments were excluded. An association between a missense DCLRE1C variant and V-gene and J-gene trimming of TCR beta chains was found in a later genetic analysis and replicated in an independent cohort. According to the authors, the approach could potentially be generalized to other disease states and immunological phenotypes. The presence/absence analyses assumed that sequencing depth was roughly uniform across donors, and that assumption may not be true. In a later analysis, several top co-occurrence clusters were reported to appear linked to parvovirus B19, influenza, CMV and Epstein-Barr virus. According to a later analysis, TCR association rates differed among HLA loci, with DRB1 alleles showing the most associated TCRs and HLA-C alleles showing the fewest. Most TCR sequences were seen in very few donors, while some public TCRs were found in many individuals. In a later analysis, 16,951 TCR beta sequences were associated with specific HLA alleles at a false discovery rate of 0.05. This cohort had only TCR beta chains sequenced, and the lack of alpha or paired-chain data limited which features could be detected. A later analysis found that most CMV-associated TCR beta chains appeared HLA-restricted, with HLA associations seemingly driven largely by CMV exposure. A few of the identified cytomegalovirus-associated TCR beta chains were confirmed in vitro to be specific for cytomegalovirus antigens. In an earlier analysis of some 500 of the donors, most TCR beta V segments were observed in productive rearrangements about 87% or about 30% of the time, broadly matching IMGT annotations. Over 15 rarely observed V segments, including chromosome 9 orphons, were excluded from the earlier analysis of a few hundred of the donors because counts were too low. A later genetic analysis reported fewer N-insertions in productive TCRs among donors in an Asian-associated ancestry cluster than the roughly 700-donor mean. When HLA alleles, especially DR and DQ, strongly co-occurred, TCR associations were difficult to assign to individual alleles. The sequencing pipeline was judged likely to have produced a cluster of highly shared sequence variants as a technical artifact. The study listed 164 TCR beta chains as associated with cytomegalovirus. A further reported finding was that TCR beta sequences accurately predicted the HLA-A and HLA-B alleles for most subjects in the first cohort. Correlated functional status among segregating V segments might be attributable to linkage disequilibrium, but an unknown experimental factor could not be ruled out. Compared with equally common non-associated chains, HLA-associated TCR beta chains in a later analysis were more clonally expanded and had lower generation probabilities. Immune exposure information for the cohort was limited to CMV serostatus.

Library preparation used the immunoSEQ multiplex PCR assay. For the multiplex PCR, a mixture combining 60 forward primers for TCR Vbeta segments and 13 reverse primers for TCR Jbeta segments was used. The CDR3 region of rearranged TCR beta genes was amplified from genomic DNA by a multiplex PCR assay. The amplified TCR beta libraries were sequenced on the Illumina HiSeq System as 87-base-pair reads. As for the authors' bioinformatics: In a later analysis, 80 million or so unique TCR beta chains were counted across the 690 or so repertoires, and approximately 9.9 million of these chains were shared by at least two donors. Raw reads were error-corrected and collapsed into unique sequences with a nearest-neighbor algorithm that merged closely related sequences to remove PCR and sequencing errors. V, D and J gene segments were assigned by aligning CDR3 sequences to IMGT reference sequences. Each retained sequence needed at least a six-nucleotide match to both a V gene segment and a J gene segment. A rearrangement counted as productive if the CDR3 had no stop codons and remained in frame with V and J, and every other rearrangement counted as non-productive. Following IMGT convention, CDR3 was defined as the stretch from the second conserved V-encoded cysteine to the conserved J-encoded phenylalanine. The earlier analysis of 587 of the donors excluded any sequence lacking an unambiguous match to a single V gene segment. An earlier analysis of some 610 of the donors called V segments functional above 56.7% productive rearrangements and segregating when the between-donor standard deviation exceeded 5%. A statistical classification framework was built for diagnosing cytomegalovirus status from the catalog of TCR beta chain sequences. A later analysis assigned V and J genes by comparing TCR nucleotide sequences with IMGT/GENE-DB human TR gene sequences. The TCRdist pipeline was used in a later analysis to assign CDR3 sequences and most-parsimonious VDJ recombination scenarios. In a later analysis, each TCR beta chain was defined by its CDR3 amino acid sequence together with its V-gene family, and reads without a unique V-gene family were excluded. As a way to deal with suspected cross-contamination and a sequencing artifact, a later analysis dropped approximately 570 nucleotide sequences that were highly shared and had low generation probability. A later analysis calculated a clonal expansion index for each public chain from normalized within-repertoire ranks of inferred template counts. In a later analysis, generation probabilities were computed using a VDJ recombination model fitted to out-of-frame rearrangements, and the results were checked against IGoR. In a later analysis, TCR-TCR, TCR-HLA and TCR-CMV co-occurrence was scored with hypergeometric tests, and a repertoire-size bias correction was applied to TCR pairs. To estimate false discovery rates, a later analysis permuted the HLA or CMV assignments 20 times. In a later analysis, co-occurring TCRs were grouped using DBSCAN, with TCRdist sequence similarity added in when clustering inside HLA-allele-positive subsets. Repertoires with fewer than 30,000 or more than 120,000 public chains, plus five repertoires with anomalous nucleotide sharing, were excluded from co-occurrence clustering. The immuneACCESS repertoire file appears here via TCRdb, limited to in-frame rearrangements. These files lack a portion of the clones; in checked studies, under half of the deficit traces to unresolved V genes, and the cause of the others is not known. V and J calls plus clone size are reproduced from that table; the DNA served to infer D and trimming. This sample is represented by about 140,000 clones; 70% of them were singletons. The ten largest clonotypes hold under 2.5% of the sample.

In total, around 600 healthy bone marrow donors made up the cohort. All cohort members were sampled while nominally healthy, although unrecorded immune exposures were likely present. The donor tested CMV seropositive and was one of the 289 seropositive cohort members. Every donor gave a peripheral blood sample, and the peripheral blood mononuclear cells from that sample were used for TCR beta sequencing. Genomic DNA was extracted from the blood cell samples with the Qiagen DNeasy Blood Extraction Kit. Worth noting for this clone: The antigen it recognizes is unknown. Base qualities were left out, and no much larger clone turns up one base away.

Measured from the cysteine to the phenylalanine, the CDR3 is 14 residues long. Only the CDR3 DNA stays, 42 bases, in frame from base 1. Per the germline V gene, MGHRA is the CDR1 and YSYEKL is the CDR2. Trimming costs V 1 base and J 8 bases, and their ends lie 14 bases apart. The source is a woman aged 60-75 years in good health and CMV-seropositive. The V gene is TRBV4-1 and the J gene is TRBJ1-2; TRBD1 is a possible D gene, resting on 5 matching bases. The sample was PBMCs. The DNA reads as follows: TGCGCCAGCAGCCAAGGTTCGGCAGGGCTGGGCTACACCTTC. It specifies CASSQGSAGLGYTF.